The clone carrying this TCR beta chain was detected a few times. Its cognate antigen is unknown. The data stem from a study of blood T cells in healthy people across ages. Study-wide results and caveats: Correlation between TCR beta diversity and naive T cell percentage was strong.

Germline V CDR1 and CDR2: SNHLY, FYNNEI. This CDR3 spans 16 amino acids. V lost 8 bases to trimming and J lost 5 bases, with 24 bases between them. Per individual sample, total RNA of at least 5 micrograms was extracted. Then a second PCR, running roughly 6 to 11 cycles, was carried out with a sample-barcoded 5' primer and a J-beta primer mix. In TCRdb, the 5' RACE reads were re-called with MiXCR into one record per CDR3 protein. This table holds about a million distinct CDR3 sequences, about 53% found once. The chain links TRBV2 to TRBJ1-1, with a tentative D call TRBD1 (5 bases). The origin of this receptor is a woman in her fifties or sixties in good health. The sample comprised blood. The CDR3 is CASGGDGGLTETEAFF. The CDR3 DNA sequence: TGTGCCAGCGGGGGGGATGGGGGGTTAACTGAAACTGAAGCTTTCTTT.